This T cell receptor (beta chain) was captured in a study of blood T cell repertoires in COVID-19. Study-wide context: There were acute and convalescent COVID-19 samples, and they came from the United States, Italy and Spain.

Germline V gene lookup returns CDR1 SGHTA and CDR2 FQGNSA. The CDR3 spans 13 residues. Between the trimmed V and J ends, which lost 8 bases and 4 bases, there was a span of 11 bases. Original methodology: How many nucleated cells were present was estimated from reference gene primer amplification. Method: immunoSEQ multiplex PCR; TCRdb's copy keeps in-frame clones and lacks some. The DNA gave D and trimming, while V, J and clone size come from that table. The sample comprises roughly 55,000 clones, roughly four fifths of which are singletons, and about 2% rests with the top ten. This clonotype was obtained from a woman aged 60-70 years with acute or convalescent COVID-19. This chain links TRBV7-2 with TRBJ1-4; no firm D call. The sequencing sample was made of peripheral blood. This CDR3 reads CASGRGVNEKLFF. CDR3 in DNA: TGTGCCAGCGGCCGGGGAGTTAATGAAAAACTGTTTTTT.